This TCR beta chain was found in a study of blood T cell repertoires in COVID-19. This CDR3 is 16 amino acids long. V lost 5 bases to trimming and J lost 5 bases; unmatched junction nucleotides: 10. Germline lookup yields CDR1 SGHVS and CDR2 FNYEAQ. Patients at the Seattle site were enrolled during active infection and followed longitudinally. Per the authors' pipeline: Nucleated cell number was recorded as an estimate derived from reference gene primer amplification. This table comes from immunoSEQ multiplex PCR, and its TCRdb copy is limited to in-frame clones, with some not included. V, J and clone size derive from that table, while D and trimming were established from the DNA sequence. The sample gives 150,000 or so clones, approximately 85% of which show up once; around 0.63% is in the top ten.

The specimen was peripheral blood. The clonotype comes from a man between 60 and 70 years old with COVID-19, enrolled during active disease. This chain uses TRBV7-6 with TRBJ1-4, with 8 bases lining up with TRBD1. CDR3 loop: CASSRTGHTLNEKLFF. DNA of the CDR3: TGTGCCAGCAGCAGGACAGGGCACACACTAAATGAAAAACTGTTTTTT.